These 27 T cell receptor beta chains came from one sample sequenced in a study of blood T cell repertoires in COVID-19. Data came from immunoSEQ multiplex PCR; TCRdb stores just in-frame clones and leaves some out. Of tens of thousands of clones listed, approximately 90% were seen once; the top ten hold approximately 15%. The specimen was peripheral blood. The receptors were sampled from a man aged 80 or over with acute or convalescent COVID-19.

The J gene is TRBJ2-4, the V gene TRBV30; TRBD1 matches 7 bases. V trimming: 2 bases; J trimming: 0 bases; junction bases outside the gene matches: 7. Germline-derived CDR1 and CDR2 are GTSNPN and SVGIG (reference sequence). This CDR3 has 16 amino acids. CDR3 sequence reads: CAWSNSAGGAKNIQYF. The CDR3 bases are TGTGCCTGGAGTAACTCGGCAGGGGGAGCCAAAAACATTCAGTACTTC.

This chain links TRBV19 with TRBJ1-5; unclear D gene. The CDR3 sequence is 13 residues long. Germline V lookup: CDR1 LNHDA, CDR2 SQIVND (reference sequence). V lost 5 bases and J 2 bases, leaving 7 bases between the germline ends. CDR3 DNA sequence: TGTGCCAGTAGTGAGGTCGGCAATCAGCCCCAGCATTTT. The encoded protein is CASSEVGNQPQHF.

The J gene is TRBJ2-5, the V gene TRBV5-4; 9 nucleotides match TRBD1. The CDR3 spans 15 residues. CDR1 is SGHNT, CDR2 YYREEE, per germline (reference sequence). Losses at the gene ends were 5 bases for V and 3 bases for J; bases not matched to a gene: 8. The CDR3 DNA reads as TGTGCCAGCAGGCAACGGGGACAGGGAAAAGAGACCCAGTACTTC. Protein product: CASRQRGQGKETQYF.

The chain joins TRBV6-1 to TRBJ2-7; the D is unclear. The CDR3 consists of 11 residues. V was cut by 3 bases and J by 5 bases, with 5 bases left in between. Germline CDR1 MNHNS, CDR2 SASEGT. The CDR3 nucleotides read TGTGCCAGCAGTGATCTCCACGAGCAGTACTTC. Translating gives CASSDLHEQYF.

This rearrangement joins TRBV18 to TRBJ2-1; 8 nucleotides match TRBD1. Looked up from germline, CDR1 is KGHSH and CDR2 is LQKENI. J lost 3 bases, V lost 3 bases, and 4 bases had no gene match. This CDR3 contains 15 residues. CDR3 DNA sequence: TGTGCCAGCTCACCTCTGACAGGGGACTACAATGAGCAGTTCTTC. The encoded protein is CASSPLTGDYNEQFF.

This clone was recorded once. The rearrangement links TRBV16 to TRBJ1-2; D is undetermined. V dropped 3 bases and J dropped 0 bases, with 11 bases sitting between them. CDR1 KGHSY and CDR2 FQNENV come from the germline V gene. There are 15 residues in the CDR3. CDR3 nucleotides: TGTGCCAGCAGCCAGAGTCAGGCAGCTAACTATGGCTACACCTTC. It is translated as CASSQSQAANYGYTF.

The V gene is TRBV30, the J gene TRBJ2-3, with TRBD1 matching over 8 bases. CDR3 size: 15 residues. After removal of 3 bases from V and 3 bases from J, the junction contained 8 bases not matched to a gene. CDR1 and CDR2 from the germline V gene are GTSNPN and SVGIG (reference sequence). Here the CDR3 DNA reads TGTGCCTGGAGGGCCCCAGGACAGGGAACAGATACGCAGTATTTT. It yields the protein CAWRAPGQGTDTQYF.

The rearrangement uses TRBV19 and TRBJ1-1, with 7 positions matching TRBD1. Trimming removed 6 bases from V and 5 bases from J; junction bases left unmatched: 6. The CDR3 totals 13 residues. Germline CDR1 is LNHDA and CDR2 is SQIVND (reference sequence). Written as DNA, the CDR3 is TGTGCCAGTAGCCCAGGGGGAAGGACTGAAGCTTTCTTT. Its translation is CASSPGGRTEAFF. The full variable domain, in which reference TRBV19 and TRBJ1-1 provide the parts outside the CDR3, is DGGITQSPKYLFRKEGQNVTLSCEQNLNHDAMYWYRQDPGQGLRLIYYSQIVNDFQKGDIAEGYSVSREKKESFPLTVTSAQKNPTAFYLCASSPGGRTEAFFGQGTRLTVV.

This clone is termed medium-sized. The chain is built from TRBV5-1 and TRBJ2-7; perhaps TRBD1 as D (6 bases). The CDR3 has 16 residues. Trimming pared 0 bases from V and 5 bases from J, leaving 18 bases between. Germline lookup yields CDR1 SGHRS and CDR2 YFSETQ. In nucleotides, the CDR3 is TGCGCCAGCAGCTTGGCCCGGGACATTTCAGAGGACGAGCAGTACTTC. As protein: CASSLARDISEDEQYF.

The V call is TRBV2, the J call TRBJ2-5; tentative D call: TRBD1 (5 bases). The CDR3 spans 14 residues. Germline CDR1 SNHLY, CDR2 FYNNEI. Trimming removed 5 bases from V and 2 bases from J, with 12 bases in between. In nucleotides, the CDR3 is TGTGCCAGCAGTCAATTGGGGCAACAAGAGACCCAGTACTTC. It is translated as CASSQLGQQETQYF.

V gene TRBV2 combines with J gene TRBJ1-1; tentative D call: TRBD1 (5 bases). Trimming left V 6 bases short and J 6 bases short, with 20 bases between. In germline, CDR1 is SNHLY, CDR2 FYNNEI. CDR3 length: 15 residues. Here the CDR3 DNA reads TGTGCCAGCAGCCCTCTCTGGACAATCGAATCTGAAGCTTTCTTT. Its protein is CASSPLWTIESEAFF. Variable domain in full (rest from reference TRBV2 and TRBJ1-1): EPEVTQTPSHQVTQMGQEVILRCVPISNHLYFYWYRQILGQKVEFLVSFYNNEISEKSEIFDDQFSVERPDGSNFTLKIRSTKLEDSAMYFCASSPLWTIESEAFFGQGTRLTVV.

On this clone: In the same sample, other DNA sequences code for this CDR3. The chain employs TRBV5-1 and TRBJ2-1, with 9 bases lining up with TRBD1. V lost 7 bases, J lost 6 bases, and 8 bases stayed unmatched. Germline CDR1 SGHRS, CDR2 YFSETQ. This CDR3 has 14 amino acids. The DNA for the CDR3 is TGCGCCAGCTCCCCGGGACAGGGTTTCAATGAGCAGTTCTTC. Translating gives CASSPGQGFNEQFF.

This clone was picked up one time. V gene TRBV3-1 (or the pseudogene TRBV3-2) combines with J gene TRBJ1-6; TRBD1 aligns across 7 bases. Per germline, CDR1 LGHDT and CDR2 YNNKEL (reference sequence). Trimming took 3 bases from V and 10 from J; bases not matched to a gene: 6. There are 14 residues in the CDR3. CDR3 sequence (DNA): TGTGCCAGCAGCCATCCAGACAGGGACTCACCCCTCCACTTT. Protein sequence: CASSHPDRDSPLHF.

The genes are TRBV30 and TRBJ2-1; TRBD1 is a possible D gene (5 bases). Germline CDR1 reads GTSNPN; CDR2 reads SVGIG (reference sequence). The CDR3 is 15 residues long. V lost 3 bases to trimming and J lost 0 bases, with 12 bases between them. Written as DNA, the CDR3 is TGTGCCTGGAGGGGGCAGCTGAGCTCCTACAATGAGCAGTTCTTC. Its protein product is CAWRGQLSSYNEQFF.

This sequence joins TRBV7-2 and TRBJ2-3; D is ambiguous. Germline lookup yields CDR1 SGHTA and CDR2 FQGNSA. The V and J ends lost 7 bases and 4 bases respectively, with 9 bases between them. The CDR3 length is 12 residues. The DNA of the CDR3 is TGTGCCAGCAACGCCGCGGCAGATACGCAGTATTTT. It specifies CASNAAADTQYF.

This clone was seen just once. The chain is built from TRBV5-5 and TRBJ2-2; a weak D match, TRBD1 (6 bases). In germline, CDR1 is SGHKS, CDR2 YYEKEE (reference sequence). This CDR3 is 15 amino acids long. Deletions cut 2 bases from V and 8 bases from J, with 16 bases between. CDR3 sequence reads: CASSFGSGVNGELFF. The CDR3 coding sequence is TGTGCCAGCAGCTTTGGGTCAGGGGTAAATGGGGAGCTGTTTTTT.

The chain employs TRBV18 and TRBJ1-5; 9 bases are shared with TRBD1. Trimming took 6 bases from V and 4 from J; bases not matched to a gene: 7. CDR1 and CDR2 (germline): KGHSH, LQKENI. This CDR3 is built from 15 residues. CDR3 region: CASSPGGTGNQPQHF. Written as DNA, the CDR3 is TGTGCCAGCTCCCCTGGGGGGACAGGGAATCAGCCCCAGCATTTT.

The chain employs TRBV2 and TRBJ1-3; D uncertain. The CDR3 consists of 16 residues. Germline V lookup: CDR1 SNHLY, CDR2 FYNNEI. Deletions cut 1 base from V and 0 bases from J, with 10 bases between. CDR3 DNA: TGTGCCAGCAGTGAAGGTTTTCGGTACTCTGGAAACACCATATATTTT. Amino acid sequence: CASSEGFRYSGNTIYF. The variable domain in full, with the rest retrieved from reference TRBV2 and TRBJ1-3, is EPEVTQTPSHQVTQMGQEVILRCVPISNHLYFYWYRQILGQKVEFLVSFYNNEISEKSEIFDDQFSVERPDGSNFTLKIRSTKLEDSAMYFCASSEGFRYSGNTIYFGEGSWLTVV.

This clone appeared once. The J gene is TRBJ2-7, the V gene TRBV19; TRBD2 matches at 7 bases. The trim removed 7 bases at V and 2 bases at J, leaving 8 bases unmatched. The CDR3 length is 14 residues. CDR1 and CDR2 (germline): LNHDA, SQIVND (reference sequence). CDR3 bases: TGTGCCAGTACCCCGGGGGGAGAAGCCTACGAGCAGTACTTC. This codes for CASTPGGEAYEQYF. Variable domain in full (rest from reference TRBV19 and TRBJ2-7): DGGITQSPKYLFRKEGQNVTLSCEQNLNHDAMYWYRQDPGQGLRLIYYSQIVNDFQKGDIAEGYSVSREKKESFPLTVTSAQKNPTAFYLCASTPGGEAYEQYFGPGTRLTVT.

The CDR3 nucleotides are TGTGCCAGCAGCTTAGAGGGGGCTACGGACACTGAAGCTTTCTTT. Translating gives CASSLEGATDTEAFF. The chain uses TRBV7-9 and TRBJ1-1; 7 bases match TRBD1. The CDR3 loop spans 15 amino acids. Unmatched junction bases numbered 5, after V lost 1 base and J lost 3 bases. The germline gives CDR1 SEHNR, CDR2 FQNEAQ (reference sequence).

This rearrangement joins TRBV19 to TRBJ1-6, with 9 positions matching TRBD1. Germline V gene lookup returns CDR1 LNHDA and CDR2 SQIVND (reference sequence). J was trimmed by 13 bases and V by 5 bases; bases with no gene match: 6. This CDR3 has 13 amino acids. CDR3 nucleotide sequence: TGTGCCAGTAGTGCGGGACAGGGTTTTCCCCTCCACTTT. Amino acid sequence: CASSAGQGFPLHF.

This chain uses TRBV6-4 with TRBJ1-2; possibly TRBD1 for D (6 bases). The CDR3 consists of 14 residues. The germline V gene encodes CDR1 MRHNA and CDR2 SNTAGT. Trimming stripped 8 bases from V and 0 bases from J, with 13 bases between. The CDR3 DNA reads TGTGCCAGCTCAAGGGGGAGTTCTAACTATGGCTACACCTTC. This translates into CASSRGSSNYGYTF.

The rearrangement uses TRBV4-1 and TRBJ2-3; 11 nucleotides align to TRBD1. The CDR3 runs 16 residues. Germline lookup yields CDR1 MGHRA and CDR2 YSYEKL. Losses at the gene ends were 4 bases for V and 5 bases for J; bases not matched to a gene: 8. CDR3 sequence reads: CASSPGGTGGRDTQYF. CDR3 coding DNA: TGCGCCAGCAGCCCGGGGGGGACAGGGGGTAGAGATACGCAGTATTTT.

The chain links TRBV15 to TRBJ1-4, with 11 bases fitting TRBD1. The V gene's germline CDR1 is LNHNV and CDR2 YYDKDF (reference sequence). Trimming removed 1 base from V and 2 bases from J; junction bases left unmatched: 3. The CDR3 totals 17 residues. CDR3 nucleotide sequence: TGTGCCACCAGCAGAGGAGGACAGGGGGCGACTAATGAAAAACTGTTTTTT. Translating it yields CATSRGGQGATNEKLFF. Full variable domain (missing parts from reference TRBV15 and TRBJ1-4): DAMVIQNPRYQVTQFGKPVTLSCSQTLNHNVMYWYQQKSSQAPKLLFHYYDKDFNNEADTPDNFQSRRPNTSFCFLDIRSPGLGDTAMYLCATSRGGQGATNEKLFFGSGTQLSVL.

The CDR3 DNA is TGTGCCAGCACTGGGACAGAGGTTGAAAAACTGTTTTTT. Translated, it gives CASTGTEVEKLFF. This chain connects TRBV2 to TRBJ1-4; the match to TRBD1 covers 7 bases. Trimming took 7 bases from V and 7 from J; bases not matched to a gene: 6. Per germline, CDR1 SNHLY and CDR2 FYNNEI. The CDR3 runs to 13 residues. Complete variable domain (other parts from reference TRBV2 and TRBJ1-4): EPEVTQTPSHQVTQMGQEVILRCVPISNHLYFYWYRQILGQKVEFLVSFYNNEISEKSEIFDDQFSVERPDGSNFTLKIRSTKLEDSAMYFCASTGTEVEKLFFGSGTQLSVL.

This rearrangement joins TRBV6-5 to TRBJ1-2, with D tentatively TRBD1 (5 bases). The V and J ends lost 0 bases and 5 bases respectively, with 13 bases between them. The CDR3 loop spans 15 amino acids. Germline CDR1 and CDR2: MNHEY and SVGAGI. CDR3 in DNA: TGTGCCAGCAGTTACTCGGCACTTGGGGCTTATGGCTACACCTTC. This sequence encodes CASSYSALGAYGYTF.

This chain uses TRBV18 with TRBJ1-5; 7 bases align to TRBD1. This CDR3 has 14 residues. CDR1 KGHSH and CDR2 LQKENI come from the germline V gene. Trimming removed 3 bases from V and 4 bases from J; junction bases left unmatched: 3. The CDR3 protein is CASSPQDRNQPQHF. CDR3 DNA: TGTGCCAGCTCACCCCAGGACAGGAATCAGCCCCAGCATTTT.